One sample yielded the 7 T cell receptor beta chains listed below, sequenced in a study of T cell responses to AZD1222 COVID-19 vaccine. Clones were sequenced by immunoSEQ multiplex PCR, and TCRdb holds only the in-frame ones, with some missing. The sample contains under 200,000 clones, over 90% of which appear only once. The input for sequencing was peripheral blood, taken on day 0 of AZD1222 vaccination. Every receptor here comes from an adult in good health.

CDR3 coding DNA: TGTGCCAGCATAGACACAGGGGGCGCTTACCACGAGCAGTACTTC. It encodes CASIDTGGAYHEQYF. This chain uses TRBV6-5 with TRBJ2-7; 9 nucleotides align to TRBD1. Germline V CDR1 and CDR2: MNHEY, SVGAGI. Trimming took 7 bases from V and 5 from J; bases not matched to a gene: 12. The CDR3 loop spans 15 amino acids.

This clone is a singleton in its sample. V gene TRBV15 combines with J gene TRBJ2-1; 7 nucleotides agree with TRBD2. With 2 bases clipped from V and 9 bases from J, the junction kept 13 bases outside the gene matches. From germline, CDR1 is LNHNV and CDR2 YYDKDF (reference sequence). The CDR3 totals 16 residues. Here the CDR3 DNA reads TGTGCCACCAGCAGATTTACGGGGACTGGGGAGGGTGAGCAGTTCTTC. It specifies CATSRFTGTGEGEQFF.

The chain employs TRBV7-5 and TRBJ1-1; the DNA was not compared with TRBD1, the D call given in the table. TRBV7-5 is reported as a pseudogene. The CDR3 covers 13 residues. The CDR3 loop reads CVRSPTGVAEAFF. The CDR3 DNA follows: TGTGTCAGAAGCCCGACAGGGGTCGCTGAAGCTTTCTTT.

The genes are TRBV10-3 and TRBJ1-2, with D possibly being TRBD1 (5 bases). This CDR3 region has 12 residues. From germline, CDR1 is ENHRY and CDR2 SYGVKD. V dropped 5 bases and J dropped 5 bases, with 9 bases sitting between them. The CDR3 is CAISQGAYGYTF. As DNA, the CDR3 is TGTGCCATCAGTCAAGGGGCATATGGCTACACCTTC.

In this sample, this clone turned up once. The chain combines TRBV6-5 with TRBJ1-1, with D tentatively TRBD1 (5 bases). CDR3 length: 11 amino acids. Germline CDR1 MNHEY, CDR2 SVGAGI. V was clipped by 7 bases and J by 7 bases, with 10 bases between them. CDR3 DNA: TGTGCCAGCATTCGGGGGAGTGAAGCTTTCTTT. It codes for CASIRGSEAFF.

V is TRBV10-3 and J is TRBJ1-4; D is possibly TRBD1 (6 bases). Germline CDR1 and CDR2: ENHRY and SYGVKD. The CDR3 is 16 amino acids. V gave up 0 bases and J gave up 5 bases, with 13 bases separating them. Here the CDR3 reads CAISESHGGLNEKLFF. The CDR3 DNA reads as TGTGCCATCAGTGAGTCGCACGGGGGGCTGAATGAAAAACTGTTTTTT.

This sequence joins TRBV4-1 and TRBJ1-1; the D gene is possibly TRBD1 (5 bases). The CDR3 spans 13 residues. V lost 3 bases and J 7 bases, leaving 12 bases between the germline ends. Germline-derived CDR1 and CDR2 are MGHRA and YSYEKL. In DNA, the CDR3 is TGCGCCAGCAGCCATTCGAGGGGTGTTGAAGCTTTCTTT. Encoded protein: CASSHSRGVEAFF.